The source of this T cell receptor beta chain is a study of OX40 agonist ivuxolimab in advanced cancers. Across the study: Every 2 weeks, ivuxolimab was infused into the patients intravenously at between 0.01 and 10 mg/kg. Checkpoint inhibitors had been given previously to approximately 41% of patients. In three patients, partial responses were observed, one with hepatocellular carcinoma and two with cutaneous melanoma. Points from the study as a whole: The 0.1-3.0 mg/kg partial responders had among the lowest clonal expansion.

Here immunoSEQ multiplex PCR was the method, and the copy in TCRdb shows in-frame clones only, minus some. This table has 65,000 to 70,000 clones, about nine tenths appearing once. Concerning this clone: What it recognizes is unknown.

The sequence came from an adult with an advanced solid tumor such as melanoma, head and neck, liver or kidney cancer. The source was CD4+ or CD8+ T cells sorted from blood, collected in a trial of the OX40 agonist ivuxolimab.

Here the CDR3 DNA reads TGTGCCAGCAGCTGGCCGGGATTTGGGGTAGGGGCCAACGTCCTGACTTTC. Protein product: CASSWPGFGVGANVLTF. V and J are TRBV5-4 and TRBJ2-6; D possibly corresponds to TRBD2 (5 bases). Trimming cost V 3 bases and J 4 bases, with 17 bases left between them. Germline V CDR1 and CDR2: SGHNT, YYREEE (reference sequence). This CDR3 region has 17 residues.